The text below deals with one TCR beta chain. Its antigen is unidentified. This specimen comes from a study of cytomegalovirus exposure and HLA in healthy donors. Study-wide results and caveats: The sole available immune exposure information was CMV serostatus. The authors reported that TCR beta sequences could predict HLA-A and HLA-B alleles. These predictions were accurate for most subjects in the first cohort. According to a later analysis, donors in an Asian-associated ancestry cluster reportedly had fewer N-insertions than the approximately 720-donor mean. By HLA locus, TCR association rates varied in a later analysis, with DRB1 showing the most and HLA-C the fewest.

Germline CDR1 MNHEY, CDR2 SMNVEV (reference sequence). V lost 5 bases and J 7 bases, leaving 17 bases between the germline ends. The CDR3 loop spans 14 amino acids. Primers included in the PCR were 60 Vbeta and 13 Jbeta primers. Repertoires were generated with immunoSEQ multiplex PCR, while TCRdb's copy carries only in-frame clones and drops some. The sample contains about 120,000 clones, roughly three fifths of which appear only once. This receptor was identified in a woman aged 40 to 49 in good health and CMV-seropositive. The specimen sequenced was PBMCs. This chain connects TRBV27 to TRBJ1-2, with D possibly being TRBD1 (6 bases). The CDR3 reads CASSTLGGVSGYTF. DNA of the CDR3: TGTGCCAGCAGTACCCTAGGGGGGGTCAGTGGCTACACCTTC.